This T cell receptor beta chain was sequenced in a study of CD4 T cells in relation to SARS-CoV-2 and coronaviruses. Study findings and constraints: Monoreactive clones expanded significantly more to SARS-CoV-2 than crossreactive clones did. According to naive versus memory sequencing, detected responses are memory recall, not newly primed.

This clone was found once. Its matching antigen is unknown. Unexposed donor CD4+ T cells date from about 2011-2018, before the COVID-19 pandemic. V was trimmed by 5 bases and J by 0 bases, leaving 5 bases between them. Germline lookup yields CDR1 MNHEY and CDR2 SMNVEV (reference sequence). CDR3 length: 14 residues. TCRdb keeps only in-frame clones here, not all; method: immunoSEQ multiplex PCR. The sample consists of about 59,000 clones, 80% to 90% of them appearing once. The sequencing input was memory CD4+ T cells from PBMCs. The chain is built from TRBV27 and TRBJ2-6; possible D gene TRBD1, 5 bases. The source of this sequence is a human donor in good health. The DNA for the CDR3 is TGTGCCAGCAGTGACAGCTCTGGGGCCAACGTCCTGACTTTC. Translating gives CASSDSSGANVLTF.